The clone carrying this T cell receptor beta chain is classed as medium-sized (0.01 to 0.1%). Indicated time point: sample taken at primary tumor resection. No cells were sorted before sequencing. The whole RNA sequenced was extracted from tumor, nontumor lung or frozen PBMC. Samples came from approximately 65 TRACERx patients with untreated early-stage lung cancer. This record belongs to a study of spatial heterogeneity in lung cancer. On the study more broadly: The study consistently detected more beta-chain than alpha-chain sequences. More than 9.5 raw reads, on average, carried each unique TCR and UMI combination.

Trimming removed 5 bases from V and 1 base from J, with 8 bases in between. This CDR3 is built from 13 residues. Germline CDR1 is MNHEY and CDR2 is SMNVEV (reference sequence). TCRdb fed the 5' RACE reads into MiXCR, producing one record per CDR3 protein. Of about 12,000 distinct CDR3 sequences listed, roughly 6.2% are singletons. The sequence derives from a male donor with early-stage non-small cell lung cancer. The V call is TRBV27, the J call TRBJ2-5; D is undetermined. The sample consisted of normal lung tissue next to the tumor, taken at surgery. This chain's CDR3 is CASSRNSQETQYF. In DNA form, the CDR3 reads TGTGCCAGCAGTCGGAACAGCCAAGAGACCCAGTACTTC.